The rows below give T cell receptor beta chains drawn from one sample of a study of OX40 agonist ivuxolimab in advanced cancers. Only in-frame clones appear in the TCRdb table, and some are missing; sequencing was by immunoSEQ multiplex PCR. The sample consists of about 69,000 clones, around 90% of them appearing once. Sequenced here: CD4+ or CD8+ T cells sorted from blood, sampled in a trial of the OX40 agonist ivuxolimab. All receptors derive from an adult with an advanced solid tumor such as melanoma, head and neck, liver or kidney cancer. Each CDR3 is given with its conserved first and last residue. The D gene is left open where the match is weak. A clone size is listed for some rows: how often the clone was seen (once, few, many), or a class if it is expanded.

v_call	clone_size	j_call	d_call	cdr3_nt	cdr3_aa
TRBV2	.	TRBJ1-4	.	TGTGCCAGCAGTGAGGGATGGGAACCGTTTTTT	CASSEGWEPFF
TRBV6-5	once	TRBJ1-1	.	TGTGCCAGCAGTTACTCGGCAGGCAGACGAGCTTTCTTT	CASSYSAGRRAFF
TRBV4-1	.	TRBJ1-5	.	TGCGCCAGCAGCCAAGATTCAAGCAATCAGCCCCAGCATTTT	CASSQDSSNQPQHF
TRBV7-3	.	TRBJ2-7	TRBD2	TGTGCCAGCAGCTTAGGGACTAGCAGATCCGAGCAGTACTTC	CASSLGTSRSEQYF
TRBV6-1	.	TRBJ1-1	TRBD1	TGTGCCAGCAGTAGACAGACAGGGATGAACACTGAAGCTTTCTTT	CASSRQTGMNTEAFF
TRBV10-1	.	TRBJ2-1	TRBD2	TGCGCCAGCAGCGCGGGACTAGCTGCTACCCCAGCCGGGAATGAGCAGTTCTTC	CASSAGLAATPAGNEQFF
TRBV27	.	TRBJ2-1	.	TGTGCCAGCAGTTTACGGTGGGCAACCCACTCCTACAATGAGCAGTTCTTC	CASSLRWATHSYNEQFF
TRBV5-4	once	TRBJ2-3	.	TGTGCCAGCAGCTTGGTCGCGGGCACAGATACGCAGTATTTT	CASSLVAGTDTQYF
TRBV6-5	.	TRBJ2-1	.	TGTGCCAGCAGTTACTCGAGAGAGCAGTTCTTC	CASSYSREQFF
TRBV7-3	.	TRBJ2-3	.	TGTGCCAGCAGCTTCGGACGAAACACAGATACGCAGTATTTT	CASSFGRNTDTQYF
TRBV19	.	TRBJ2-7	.	TGTGCCAGTAGTTCCAGGGAGTCAGGGGAGAAATACGAGCAGTACTTC	CASSSRESGEKYEQYF
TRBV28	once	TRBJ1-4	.	TGTGCCAGCAGTTTGGGGCGGAATAATGAAAAACTGTTTTTT	CASSLGRNNEKLFF
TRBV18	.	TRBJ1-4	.	TGTGCCAGCTCACCCCAGGGGCACGTTGAAAAACTGTTTTTT	CASSPQGHVEKLFF
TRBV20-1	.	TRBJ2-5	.	TGCAGTGCTAGTGGTGAAGAGACCCAGTACTTC	CSASGEETQYF
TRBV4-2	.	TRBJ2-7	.	TGTGCCAGCAGCCAACTTTCCAAATCCTACGAGCAGTACTTC	CASSQLSKSYEQYF
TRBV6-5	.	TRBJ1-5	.	TGTGCCAGCAGTATTGTAAGCAATCAGCCCCAGCATTTT	CASSIVSNQPQHF
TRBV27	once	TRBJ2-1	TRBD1	TGTGCCAGCAGTTTCATTCGGGGCGCGCAGAAAGGGACAGCCTACAATGAGCAGTTCTTC	CASSFIRGAQKGTAYNEQFF
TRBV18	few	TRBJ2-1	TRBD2	TGTGCCAGCTCACCGACTAGCGGGAATGAGCAGTTCTTC	CASSPTSGNEQFF
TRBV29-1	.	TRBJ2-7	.	TGCAGCGTTGCTGGGAGCAGCGACGAGCAGTACTTC	CSVAGSSDEQYF
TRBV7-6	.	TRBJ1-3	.	TGTGCCAGCAGCTCTAGGCCCCTGAACTCTAACGGAAACACCATATATTTT	CASSSRPLNSNGNTIYF
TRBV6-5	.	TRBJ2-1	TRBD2	TGTGCCAGCAGTTTCTTAGGAGCGGGGCTTGAGCAGTTCTTC	CASSFLGAGLEQFF
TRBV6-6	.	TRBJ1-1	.	TGTGCCAGCAGCCTGAGGGAGGGGCGCGACACTGAAGCTTTCTTT	CASSLREGRDTEAFF